This T cell receptor (beta chain) was found in a study of response to subunit inactivated influenza vaccine. Findings and caveats of the study: The authors suggested that every seasonal influenza vaccination recruits few new T cells.

Comment on this clonotype: Its specificity is not known.

The ends were cut back, 0 bases at V and 9 bases at J, with 12 bases in the middle. Germline V gene data show CDR1 as MNHEY and CDR2 as SVGEGT. The CDR3 consists of 14 residues. TCRdb itself ran the RT-PCR reads through MiXCR, one entry per CDR3 protein. The sample lists roughly 460,000 distinct CDR3 sequences; around 9.9% were seen once. The input for sequencing was PBMCs from blood, taken about 40 days after vaccination. The source of this sequence is a man between 45 and 60 years old who received an inactivated influenza vaccine. This chain uses TRBV6-2 or TRBV6-3 with TRBJ2-1; TRBD2 is a possible D gene (6 bases). Here the CDR3 DNA reads TGTGCCAGCAGTTACTCCGGGACTCCCAGTGAGCAGTTCTTC. It yields the protein CASSYSGTPSEQFF.